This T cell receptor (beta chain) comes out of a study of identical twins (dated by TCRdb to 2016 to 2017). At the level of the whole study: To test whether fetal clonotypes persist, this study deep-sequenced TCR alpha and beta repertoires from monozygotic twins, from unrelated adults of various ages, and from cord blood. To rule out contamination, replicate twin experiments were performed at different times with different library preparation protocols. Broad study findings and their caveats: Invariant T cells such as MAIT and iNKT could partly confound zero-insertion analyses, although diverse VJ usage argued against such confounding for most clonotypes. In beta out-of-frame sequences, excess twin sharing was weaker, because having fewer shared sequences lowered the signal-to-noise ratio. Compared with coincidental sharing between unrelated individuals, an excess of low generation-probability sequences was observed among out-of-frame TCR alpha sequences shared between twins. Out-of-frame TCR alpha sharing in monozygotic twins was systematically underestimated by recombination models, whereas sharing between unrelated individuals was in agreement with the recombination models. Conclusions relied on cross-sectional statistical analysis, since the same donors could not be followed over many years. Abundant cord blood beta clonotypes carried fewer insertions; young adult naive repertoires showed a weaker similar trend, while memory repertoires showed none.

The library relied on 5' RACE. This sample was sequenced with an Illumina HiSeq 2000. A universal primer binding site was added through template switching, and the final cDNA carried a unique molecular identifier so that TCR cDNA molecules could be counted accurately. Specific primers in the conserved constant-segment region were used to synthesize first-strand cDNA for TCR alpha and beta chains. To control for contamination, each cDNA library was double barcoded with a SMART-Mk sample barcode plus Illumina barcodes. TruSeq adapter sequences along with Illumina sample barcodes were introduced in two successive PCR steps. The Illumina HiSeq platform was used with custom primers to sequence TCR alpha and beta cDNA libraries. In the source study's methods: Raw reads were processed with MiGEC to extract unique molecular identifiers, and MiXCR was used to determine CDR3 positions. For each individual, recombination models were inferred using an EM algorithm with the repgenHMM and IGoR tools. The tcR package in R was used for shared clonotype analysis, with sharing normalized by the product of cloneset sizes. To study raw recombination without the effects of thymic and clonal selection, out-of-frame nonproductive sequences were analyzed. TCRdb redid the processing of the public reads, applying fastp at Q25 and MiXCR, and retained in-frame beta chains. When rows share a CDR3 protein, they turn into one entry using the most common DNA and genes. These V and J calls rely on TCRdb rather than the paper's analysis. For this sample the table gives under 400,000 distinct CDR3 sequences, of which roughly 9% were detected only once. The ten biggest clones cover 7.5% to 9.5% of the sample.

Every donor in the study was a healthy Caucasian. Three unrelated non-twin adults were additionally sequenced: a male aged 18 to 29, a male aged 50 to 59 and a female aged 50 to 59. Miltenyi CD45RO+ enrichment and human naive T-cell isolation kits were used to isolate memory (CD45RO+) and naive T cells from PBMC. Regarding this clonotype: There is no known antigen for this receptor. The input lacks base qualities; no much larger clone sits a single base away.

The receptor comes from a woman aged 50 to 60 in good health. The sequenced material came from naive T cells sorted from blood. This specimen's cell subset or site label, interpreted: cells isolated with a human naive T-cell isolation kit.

CDR3 region: CASSLSGNSGNTIYF. The DNA reads as follows: TGCGCCAGCAGCTTGTCGGGCAACTCTGGAAACACCATATATTTT. This chain is built from TRBV5-1 and TRBJ1-3; the D gene cannot be named for sure. V and J are truncated by 1 base and 0 bases respectively, leaving an intervening sequence of 8 bases. CDR1 and CDR2, per the germline V gene, are SGHRS and YFSETQ. The CDR3 has 15 amino acids, counting the end cysteine and phenylalanine. Just the 45-base CDR3 DNA is kept, in frame starting at base 1.